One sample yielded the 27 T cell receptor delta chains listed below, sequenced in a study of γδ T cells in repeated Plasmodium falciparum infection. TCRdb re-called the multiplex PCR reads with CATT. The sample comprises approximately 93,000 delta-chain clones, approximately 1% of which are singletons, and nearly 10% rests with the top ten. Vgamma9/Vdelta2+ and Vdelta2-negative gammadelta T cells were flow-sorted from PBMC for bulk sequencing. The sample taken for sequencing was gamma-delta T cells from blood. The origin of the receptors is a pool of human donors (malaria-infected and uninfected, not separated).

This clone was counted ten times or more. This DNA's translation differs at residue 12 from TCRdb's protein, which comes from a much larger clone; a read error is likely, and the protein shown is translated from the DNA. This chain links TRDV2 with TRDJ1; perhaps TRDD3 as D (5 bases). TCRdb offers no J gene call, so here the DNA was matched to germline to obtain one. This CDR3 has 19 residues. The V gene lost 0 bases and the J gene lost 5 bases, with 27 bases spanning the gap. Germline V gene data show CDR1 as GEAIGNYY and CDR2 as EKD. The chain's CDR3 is CACDTVYGAGIRKGDKLIF. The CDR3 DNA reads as TGTGCCTGTGACACCGTTTATGGAGCCGGGATTCGCAAAGGGGATAAACTCATCTTT.

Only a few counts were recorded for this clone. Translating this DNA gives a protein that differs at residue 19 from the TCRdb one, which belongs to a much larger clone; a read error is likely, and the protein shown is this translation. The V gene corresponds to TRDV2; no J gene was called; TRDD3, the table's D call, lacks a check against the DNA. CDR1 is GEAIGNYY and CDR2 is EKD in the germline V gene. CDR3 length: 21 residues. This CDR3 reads CACDTLGGGYAVNDLTAQHFF. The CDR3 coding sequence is TGTGCCTGTGACACGTTAGGTGGGGGATACGCGGTTAACGATTTGACAGCACAACACTTCTTT.

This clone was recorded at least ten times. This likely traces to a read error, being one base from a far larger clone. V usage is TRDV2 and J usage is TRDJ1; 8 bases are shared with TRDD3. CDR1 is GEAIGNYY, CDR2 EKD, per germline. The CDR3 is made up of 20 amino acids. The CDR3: CACDTVGWGIRQIHTDELIF. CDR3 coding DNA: TGTGCCTGTGACACGGTGGGATGGGGGATTCGCCAAATACACACCGATGAACTCATCTTT.

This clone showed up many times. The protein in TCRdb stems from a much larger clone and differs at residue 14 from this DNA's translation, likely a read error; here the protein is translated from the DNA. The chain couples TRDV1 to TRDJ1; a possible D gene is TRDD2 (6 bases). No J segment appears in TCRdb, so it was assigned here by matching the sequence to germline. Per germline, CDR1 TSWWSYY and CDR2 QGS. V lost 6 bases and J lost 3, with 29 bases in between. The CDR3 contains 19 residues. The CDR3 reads CALGSSFPGHPAHADKLIF. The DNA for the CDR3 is TGTGCTCTTGGATCTTCCTTCCCCGGTCATCCCGCCCACGCCGATAAACTCATCTTT.

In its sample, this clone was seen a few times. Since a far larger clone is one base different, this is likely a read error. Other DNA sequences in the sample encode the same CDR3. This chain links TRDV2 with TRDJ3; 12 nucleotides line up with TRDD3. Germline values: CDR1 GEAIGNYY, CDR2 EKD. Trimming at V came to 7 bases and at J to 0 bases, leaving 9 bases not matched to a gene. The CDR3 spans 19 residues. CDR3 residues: CACDRLGDTGSWDTRQMFF. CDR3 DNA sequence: TGTGCCTGCGACCGTCTGGGGGATACGGGCTCCTGGGACACCCGACAGATGTTTTTC.

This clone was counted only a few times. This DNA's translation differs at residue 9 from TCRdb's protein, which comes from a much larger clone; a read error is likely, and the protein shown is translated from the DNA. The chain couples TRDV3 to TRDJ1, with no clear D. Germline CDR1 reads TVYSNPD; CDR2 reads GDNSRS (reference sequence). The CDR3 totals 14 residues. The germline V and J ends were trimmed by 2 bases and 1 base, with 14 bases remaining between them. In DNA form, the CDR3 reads TGTGCCTTTCGGCCCAGCAGGACCACCGATAAACTCATCTTT. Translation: CAFRPSRTTDKLIF.

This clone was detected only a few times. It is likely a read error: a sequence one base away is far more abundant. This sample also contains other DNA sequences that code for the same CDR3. The CDR3 region has the DNA TGTGCCTGTAACCCTCTGGGGGCCGGGTACACCGATAAACTCATCTTC. This translates into CACNPLGAGYTDKLIF. The V gene call is TRDV2, and the J gene call is absent; the table's TRDD3 call for D was not verified on the DNA. There are 16 residues in the CDR3. The germline CDR1 and CDR2 sequences are GEAIGNYY and EKD.

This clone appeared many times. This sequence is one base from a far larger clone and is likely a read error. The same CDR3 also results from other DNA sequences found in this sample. CDR3 nucleotides: TGTGCTCTTGGGGATCACATCCCTGTAGTGCCACCGGGGGTCCTACCGTACACCGATAAACTTATCTTT. This gives the protein CALGDHIPVVPPGVLPYTDKLIF. No J gene call was made, and the V gene is TRDV1; the D call of TRDD3 is as the table states it, not checked on the DNA. Germline values: CDR1 TSWWSYY, CDR2 QGS. The CDR3 contains 23 residues.

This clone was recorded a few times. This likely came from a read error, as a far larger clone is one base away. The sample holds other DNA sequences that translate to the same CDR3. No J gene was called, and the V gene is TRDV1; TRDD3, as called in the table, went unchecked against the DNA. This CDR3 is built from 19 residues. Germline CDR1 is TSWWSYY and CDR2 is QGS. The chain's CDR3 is CALGELPSFLWGIRPKLIF. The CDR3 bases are TGTGCTCTTGGGGAATTACCGAGCTTCCTCTGGGGGATACGCCCTAAGCTCATCTTT.

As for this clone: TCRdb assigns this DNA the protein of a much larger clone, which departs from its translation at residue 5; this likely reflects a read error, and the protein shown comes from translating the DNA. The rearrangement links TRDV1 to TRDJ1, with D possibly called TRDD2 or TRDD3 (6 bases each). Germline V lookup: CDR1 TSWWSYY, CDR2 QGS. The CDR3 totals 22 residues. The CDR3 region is CALGKLVLSYALGGANTDKLIF. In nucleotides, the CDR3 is TGTGCTCTTGGGAAACTAGTCTTATCCTACGCCTTGGGGGGCGCAAACACCGATAAACTCATCTTT.

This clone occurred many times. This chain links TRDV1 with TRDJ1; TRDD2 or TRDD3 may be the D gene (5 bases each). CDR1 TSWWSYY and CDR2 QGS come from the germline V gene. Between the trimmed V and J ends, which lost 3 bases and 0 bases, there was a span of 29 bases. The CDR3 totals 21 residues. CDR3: CALGDPKDSSILDLYTDKLIF. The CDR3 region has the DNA TGTGCTCTTGGGGACCCTAAAGATTCCTCCATACTGGACCTATACACCGATAAACTCATCTTT.

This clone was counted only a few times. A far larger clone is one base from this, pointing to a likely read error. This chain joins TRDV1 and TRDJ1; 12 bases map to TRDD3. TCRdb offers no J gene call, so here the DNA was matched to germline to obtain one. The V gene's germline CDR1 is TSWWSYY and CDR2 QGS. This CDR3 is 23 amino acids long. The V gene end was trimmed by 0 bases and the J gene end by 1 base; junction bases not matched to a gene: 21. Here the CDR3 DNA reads TGTGCTCTTGGGGAACTGGTGGGTATAGCCTCCAACTGGGGGATACTATCCACCGATAAACTCATCTTT. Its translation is CALGELVGIASNWGILSTDKLIF.

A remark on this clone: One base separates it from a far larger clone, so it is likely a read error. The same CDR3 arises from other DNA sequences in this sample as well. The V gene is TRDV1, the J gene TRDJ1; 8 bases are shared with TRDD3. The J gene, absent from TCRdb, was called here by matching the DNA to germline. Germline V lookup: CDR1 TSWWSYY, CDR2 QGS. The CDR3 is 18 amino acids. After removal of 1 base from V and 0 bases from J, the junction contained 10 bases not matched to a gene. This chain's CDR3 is CALGERIAGDRYTDKLIF. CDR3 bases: TGTGCTCTTGGGGAACGTATTGCGGGGGATAGGTACACCGATAAACTCATCTTT.

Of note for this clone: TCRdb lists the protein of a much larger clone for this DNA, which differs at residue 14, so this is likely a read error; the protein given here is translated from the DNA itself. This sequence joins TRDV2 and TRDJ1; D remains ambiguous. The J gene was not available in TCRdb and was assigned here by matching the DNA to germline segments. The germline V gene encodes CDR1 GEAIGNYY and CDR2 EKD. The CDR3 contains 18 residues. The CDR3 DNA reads TGTGCCTGTGACACCCGGTCTAAGGTCCATCCGTACACCGGTAAACTCATCTTT. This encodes CACDTRSKVHPYTGKLIF.

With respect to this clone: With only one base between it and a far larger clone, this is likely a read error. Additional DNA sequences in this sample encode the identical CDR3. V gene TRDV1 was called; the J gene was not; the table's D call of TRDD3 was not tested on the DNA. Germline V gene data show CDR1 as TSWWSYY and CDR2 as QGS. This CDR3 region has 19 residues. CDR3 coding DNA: TGTGCTCTTGGGGAATTCGGCATTTTCTGGGGGATCTTCACCGATAAACTCATCTTC. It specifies CALGEFGIFWGIFTDKLIF.

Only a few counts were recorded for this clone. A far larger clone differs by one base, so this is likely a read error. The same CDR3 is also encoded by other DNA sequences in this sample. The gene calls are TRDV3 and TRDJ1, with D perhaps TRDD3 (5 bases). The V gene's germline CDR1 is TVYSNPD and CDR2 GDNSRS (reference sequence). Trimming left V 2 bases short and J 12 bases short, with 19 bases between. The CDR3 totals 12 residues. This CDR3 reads CAFVAGPKRVIF. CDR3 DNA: TGTGCCTTTGTAGCTGGGCCGAAGAGAGTCATCTTT. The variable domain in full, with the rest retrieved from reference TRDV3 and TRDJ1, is CDKVTQSSPDQTVASGSEVVLLCTYDTVYSNPDLFWYRIRPDYSFQFVFYGDNSRSEGADFTQGRFSVKHILTQKAFHLVISPVRTEDSATYYCAFVAGPKRVIFGKGTRVTVEP.

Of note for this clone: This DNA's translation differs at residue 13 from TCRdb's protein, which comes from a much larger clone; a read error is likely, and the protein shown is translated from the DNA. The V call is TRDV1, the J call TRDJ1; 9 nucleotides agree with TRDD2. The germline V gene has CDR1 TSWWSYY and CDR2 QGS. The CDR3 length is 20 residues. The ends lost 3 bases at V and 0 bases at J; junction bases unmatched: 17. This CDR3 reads CALGDPCAFLRSTYTDKLIF. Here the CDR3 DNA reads TGTGCTCTTGGGGATCCTTGCGCCTTCCTACGTAGCACGTACACCGATAAACTCATCTTT.

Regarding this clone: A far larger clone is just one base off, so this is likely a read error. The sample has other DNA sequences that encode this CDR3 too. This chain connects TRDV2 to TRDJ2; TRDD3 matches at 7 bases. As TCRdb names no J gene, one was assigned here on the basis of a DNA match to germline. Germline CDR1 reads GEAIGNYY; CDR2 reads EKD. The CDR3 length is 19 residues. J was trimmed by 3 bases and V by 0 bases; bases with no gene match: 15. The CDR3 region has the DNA TGTGCCTGTGACACCGTAGCGGTACTGGGGTCCCATCTGACAGCACAACTCTTCTTT. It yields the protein CACDTVAVLGSHLTAQLFF.

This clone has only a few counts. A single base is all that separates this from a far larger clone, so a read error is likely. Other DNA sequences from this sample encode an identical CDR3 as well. The CDR3 sequence is CALGGRINRSCRDTDKLIF. In DNA, the CDR3 is TGCGCTCTTGGGGGACGTATAAACCGCTCGTGTAGGGACACCGATAAACTCATCTTT. This sequence joins TRDV1 and TRDJ1; 7 bases fit TRDD3. The J gene comes from matching the DNA to germline here; TCRdb lacks it. The CDR3 runs to 19 residues. Germline CDR1 is TSWWSYY and CDR2 is QGS.

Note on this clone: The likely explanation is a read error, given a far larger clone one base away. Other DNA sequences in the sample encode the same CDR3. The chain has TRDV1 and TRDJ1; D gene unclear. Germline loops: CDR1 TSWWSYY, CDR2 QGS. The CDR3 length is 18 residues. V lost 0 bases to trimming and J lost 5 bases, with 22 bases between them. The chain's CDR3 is CALGELVSLTGGRDKLIF. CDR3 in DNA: TGTGCTCTTGGGGAACTAGTTTCCCTCACCGGTGGACGAGATAAACTCATCTTT.

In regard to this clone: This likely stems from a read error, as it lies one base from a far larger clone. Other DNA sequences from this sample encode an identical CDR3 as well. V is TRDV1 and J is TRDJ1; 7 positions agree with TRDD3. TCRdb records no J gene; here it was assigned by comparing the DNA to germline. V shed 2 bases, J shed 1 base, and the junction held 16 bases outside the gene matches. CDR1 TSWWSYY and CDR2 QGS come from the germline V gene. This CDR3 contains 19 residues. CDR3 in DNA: TGTGCTCTTGGGGAAAAAATTATAGGGATACTAACTTTCACCGATAAACTCATCTTT. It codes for CALGEKIIGILTFTDKLIF.

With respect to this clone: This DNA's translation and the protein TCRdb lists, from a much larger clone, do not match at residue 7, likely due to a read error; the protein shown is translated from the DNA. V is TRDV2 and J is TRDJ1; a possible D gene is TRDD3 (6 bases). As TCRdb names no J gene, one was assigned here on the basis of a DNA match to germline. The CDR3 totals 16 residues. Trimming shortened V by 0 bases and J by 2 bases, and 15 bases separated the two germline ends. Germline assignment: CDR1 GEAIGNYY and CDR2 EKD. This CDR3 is CACDTAASTGTDKLIF. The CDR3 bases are TGTGCCTGTGACACCGCCGCCTCTACTGGGACCGATAAACTCATCTTT.

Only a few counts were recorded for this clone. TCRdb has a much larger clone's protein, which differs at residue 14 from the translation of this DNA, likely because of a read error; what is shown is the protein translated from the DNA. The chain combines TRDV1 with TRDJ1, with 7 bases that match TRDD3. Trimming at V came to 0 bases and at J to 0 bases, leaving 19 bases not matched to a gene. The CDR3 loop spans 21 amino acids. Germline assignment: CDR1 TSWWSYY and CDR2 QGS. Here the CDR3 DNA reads TGTGCTCTTGGGGAACTTGTACCCCCCCGGGGATGGGGGACACACACCGATAAACTCATCTTT. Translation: CALGELVPPRGWGTHTDKLIF.

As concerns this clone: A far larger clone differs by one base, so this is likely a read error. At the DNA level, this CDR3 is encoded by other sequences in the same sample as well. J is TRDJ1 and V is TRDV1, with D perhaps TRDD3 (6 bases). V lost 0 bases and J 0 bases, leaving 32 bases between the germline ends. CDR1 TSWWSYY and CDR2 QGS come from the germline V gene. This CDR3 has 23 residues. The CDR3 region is CALGELINCPYKSGDMDTDKLIF. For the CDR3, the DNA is TGTGCTCTTGGGGAACTAATAAATTGCCCTTACAAATCTGGGGACATGGACACCGATAAACTCATCTTT.

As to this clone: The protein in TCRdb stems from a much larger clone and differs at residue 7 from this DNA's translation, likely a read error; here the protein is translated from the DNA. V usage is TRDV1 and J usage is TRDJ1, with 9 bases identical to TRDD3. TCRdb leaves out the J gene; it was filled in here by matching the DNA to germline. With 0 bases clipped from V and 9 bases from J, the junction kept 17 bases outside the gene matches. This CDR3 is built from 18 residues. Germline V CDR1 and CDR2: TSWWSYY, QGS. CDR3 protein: CALGELPGGILPVLELIF. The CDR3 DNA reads TGTGCTCTTGGGGAACTACCCGGGGGGATACTCCCAGTGCTCGAACTCATCTTT.

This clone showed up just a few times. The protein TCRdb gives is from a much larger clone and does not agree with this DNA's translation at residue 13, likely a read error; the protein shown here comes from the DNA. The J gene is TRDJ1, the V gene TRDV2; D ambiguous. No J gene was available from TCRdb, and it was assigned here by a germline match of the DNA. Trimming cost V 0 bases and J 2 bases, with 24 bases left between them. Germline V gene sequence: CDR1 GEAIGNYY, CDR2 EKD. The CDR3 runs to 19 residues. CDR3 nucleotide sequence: TGTGCCTGTGACACCGAATTTGGCGGGGTCAACAAGAAGACCGATAAACTCATCTTT. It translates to CACDTEFGGVNKKTDKLIF.

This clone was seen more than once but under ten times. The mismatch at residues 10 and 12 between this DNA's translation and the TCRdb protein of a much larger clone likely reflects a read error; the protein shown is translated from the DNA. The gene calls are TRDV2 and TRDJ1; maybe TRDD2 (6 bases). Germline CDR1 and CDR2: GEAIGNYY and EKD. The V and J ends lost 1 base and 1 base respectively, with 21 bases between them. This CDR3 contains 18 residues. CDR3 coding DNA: TGTGCCTGTGACACTATCCTACGTACTAGGGGAGGCACCGATAAACTCATCTTT. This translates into CACDTILRTRGGTDKLIF.